The present TCR beta chain was sequenced within a study of shared clonotypes between healthy human individuals. In the study overall: Each donor contributed plates that comprised three CD4 naive, three CD4 memory, two CD8 naive and one CD8 memory.

This clone was recorded once. V shed 10 bases, J shed 7 bases, and the junction held 12 bases outside the gene matches. There are 15 residues in the CDR3. The germline gives CDR1 LNHDA, CDR2 SQIVND (reference sequence). In the naive CD8 group, cells lacked CD45RO and were positively selected for CCR7, so terminally differentiated effector memory CD45RA+ cells were left out. Libraries were prepared by immunoSEQ multiplex PCR; TCRdb keeps only in-frame clonotypes and omits some of them. Here the sample spans hundreds of thousands of clones, 80% to 95% being singletons. The sequence was collected from a man aged 25-45 years in good health. The sample consisted of naive CD8+ T cells sorted from blood. V gene TRBV19 combines with J gene TRBJ2-2; 10 bases fit TRBD2. CDR3 amino acids: CATTSLAGVVGELFF. The CDR3 coding sequence is TGTGCCACCACATCCCTAGCGGGAGTCGTCGGGGAGCTGTTTTTT.